These 15 T cell receptor beta chains share one sample of origin, sequenced in a study of OX40 agonist ivuxolimab in advanced cancers. Assay used: immunoSEQ multiplex PCR; TCRdb lists only in-frame clones, some missing. The sample lists 60,000 to 75,000 clones, about 91% occurring once. Sequencing used CD4+ or CD8+ T cells sorted from blood, obtained in a trial of the OX40 agonist ivuxolimab. The receptors come from an adult with an advanced solid tumor such as melanoma, head and neck, liver or kidney cancer.

This clone was seen a handful of times. The genes are TRBV19 and TRBJ1-2; D gene ambiguous. The CDR3 covers 13 residues. V was cut by 7 bases and J by 4 bases, with 13 bases left in between. Germline CDR1 is LNHDA and CDR2 is SQIVND (reference sequence). The CDR3 coding sequence is TGTGCCAGTAAAGGAGGCGGTCTCTATGGCTACACCTTC. Encoded protein: CASKGGGLYGYTF.

J is TRBJ1-2 and V is TRBV25-1; 7 nucleotides agree with TRBD1. V lost 2 bases and J lost 3; bases outside the gene matches: 3. Germline CDR1 MGHDK, CDR2 SYGVNS. This CDR3 is 14 amino acids long. CDR3 in DNA: TGTGCCAGCAGTGAACAGGGGGAGGACTATGGCTACACCTTC. Translation gives CASSEQGEDYGYTF.

The J gene is TRBJ2-3, the V gene TRBV5-6, with 11 positions matching TRBD1. Germline lookup yields CDR1 SGHDT and CDR2 YYEEEE. This CDR3 is 17 amino acids long. V shed 4 bases and J 1 base; nucleotides not matched to a gene: 8. The CDR3 is CASSAGTGGSGTDTQYF. CDR3 in DNA: TGTGCCAGCAGCGCTGGGACAGGGGGAAGTGGCACAGATACGCAGTATTTT.

This clone showed up just once. DNA of the CDR3: TGTGCCACCAGCAGAGACACCGATAGCAATCAGCCCCAGCATTTT. This gives the protein CATSRDTDSNQPQHF. The J gene is TRBJ1-5, the V gene TRBV15; no firm D call. Per the germline V gene, CDR1 is LNHNV and CDR2 is YYDKDF (reference sequence). The CDR3 spans 15 residues. The V and J ends lost 0 bases and 0 bases respectively, with 6 bases between them.

The chain couples TRBV18 to TRBJ1-1; D remains ambiguous. Trimming took off 3 bases at V and 2 bases at J, with 10 bases between the two ends. The CDR3 sequence is 14 residues long. Germline CDR1 and CDR2: KGHSH and LQKENI. In DNA, the CDR3 is TGTGCCAGCTCACCTTCGGAGATCAACACTGAAGCTTTCTTT. Its protein product is CASSPSEINTEAFF. The variable domain in full, with the rest retrieved from reference TRBV18 and TRBJ1-1, is NAGVMQNPRHLVRRRGQEARLRCSPMKGHSHVYWYRQLPEEGLKFMVYLQKENIIDESGMPKERFSAEFPKEGPSILRIQQVVRGDSAAYFCASSPSEINTEAFFGQGTRLTVV.

The rearrangement joins TRBV5-4 to TRBJ2-5, with no clear D. In germline, CDR1 is SGHNT, CDR2 YYREEE (reference sequence). The CDR3 totals 13 residues. The V gene lost 0 bases and the J gene lost 3 bases, with 6 bases spanning the gap. CDR3 in DNA: TGTGCCAGCAGCTTGGTGGTGGAAGAGACCCAGTACTTC. Translation: CASSLVVEETQYF.

The chain combines TRBV11-2 with TRBJ1-3; weak D call: TRBD1 (5 bases). There are 14 residues in the CDR3. V was shortened by 5 bases and J by 1 base, with 9 bases between the two germline ends. CDR1 is SGHAT, CDR2 FQNNGV, per germline. CDR3 protein: CASSREGSGNTIYF. CDR3 in DNA: TGTGCCAGCAGCCGAGAGGGGTCTGGAAACACCATATATTTT.

V and J are TRBV6-6 and TRBJ1-1, with TRBD1 as a possible D gene (6 bases). Looked up from germline, CDR1 is MNHNY and CDR2 is SVGAGI (reference sequence). V was clipped by 6 bases and J by 4 bases, with 12 bases between them. The CDR3 has 13 amino acids. CDR3 sequence (DNA): TGTGCCAGCAGCGAACAGGGAGGCACTGAAGCTTTCTTT. Translated, it gives CASSEQGGTEAFF.

This clone has only one observation. The genes are TRBV5-4 and TRBJ1-1; D is perhaps TRBD1 (5 bases). CDR1 is SGHNT, CDR2 YYREEE, per germline (reference sequence). This CDR3 spans 13 amino acids. The germline V and J ends were trimmed by 2 bases and 4 bases, with 9 bases remaining between them. This CDR3 is CASSFGARTEAFF. The CDR3 DNA reads TGTGCCAGCAGCTTTGGGGCGCGCACTGAAGCTTTCTTT.

The chain uses TRBV11-3 and TRBJ1-1; 7 bases fit TRBD1. Germline V CDR1 and CDR2: SGHNT, YENEEA. Losses at the gene ends were 5 bases for V and 6 bases for J; bases not matched to a gene: 9. This CDR3 has 14 residues. This chain's CDR3 is CASSHRQGRPEAFF. For the CDR3, the DNA is TGTGCCAGCAGCCACCGACAGGGAAGGCCTGAAGCTTTCTTT.

The J gene is TRBJ2-7, the V gene TRBV5-6; D may be TRBD1 or TRBD2 (6 bases each). The V end lost 4 bases, the J end lost 4 bases, and 12 bases lay between the germline ends. CDR3 length equals 13 residues. Germline V gives CDR1 SGHDT, CDR2 YYEEEE. The CDR3 is CASSPGAQYEQYF. In nucleotides, the CDR3 is TGTGCCAGCAGCCCGGGGGCCCAGTACGAGCAGTACTTC.

The chain is built from TRBV29-1 and TRBJ2-3; D is unclear. The CDR3 contains 14 residues. Germline CDR1 reads SQVTM; CDR2 reads ANQGSEA. With 2 bases removed from V and 3 bases from J, the gap between germline ends came to 12 bases. CDR3: CSVERQEGTDTQYF. The CDR3 DNA sequence: TGCAGCGTTGAAAGGCAGGAAGGTACAGATACGCAGTATTTT.

This rearrangement joins TRBV5-1 to TRBJ2-6; 9 bases are shared with TRBD2. The CDR3 totals 19 residues. The germline V gene has CDR1 SGHRS and CDR2 YFSETQ. V gave up 1 base and J gave up 4 bases; unmatched junction bases: 12. The DNA of the CDR3 is TGCGCCAGCAGCTTGAGCGGGGGGACGGGGGGCGGCGGGGCCAACGTCCTGACTTTC. Encoded protein: CASSLSGGTGGGGANVLTF.

This clone came up once. The V gene is TRBV19, the J gene TRBJ2-1; 9 bases agree with TRBD2. V shed 1 base, J shed 9 bases, and the junction held 10 bases outside the gene matches. The CDR3 has 16 amino acids. Per the germline V gene, CDR1 is LNHDA and CDR2 is SQIVND (reference sequence). This CDR3 is CASSIVLSGSRFEQFF. The CDR3 DNA is TGTGCCAGTAGTATAGTCCTTAGCGGGAGTAGGTTTGAGCAGTTCTTC.

This sequence joins TRBV5-1 and TRBJ2-5; the D gene could be TRBD1 or TRBD2 (5 bases each). This CDR3 contains 15 residues. Germline values: CDR1 SGHRS, CDR2 YFSETQ. Deletions cut 7 bases from V and 0 bases from J, with 16 bases between. The CDR3 loop reads CASCPLGTDQETQYF. CDR3 coding DNA: TGCGCCAGCTGTCCCCTCGGGACGGACCAAGAGACCCAGTACTTC.